Presented here are 7 T cell receptor beta chains from one specimen sequenced in a study of cytotoxic CD8 clonotypes in ibrutinib-treated CLL. Sequencing was performed with immunoSEQ multiplex PCR; in TCRdb, only in-frame clones are kept and a portion is missing. The sample lists under 150,000 clones, 91% occurring once. Sequenced here: PBMCs, sampled after 12 months of ibrutinib treatment. These receptors were obtained from a human donor with chronic lymphocytic leukemia.

This chain uses TRBV19 with TRBJ2-3; D not resolved. Deletions cut 9 bases from V and 0 bases from J, with 16 bases between. This CDR3 spans 15 amino acids. CDR1 is LNHDA and CDR2 is SQIVND in the germline V gene (reference sequence). CDR3 DNA sequence: TGTGCCAGCAACACACTGGCGGCAAGCACAGATACGCAGTATTTT. It yields the protein CASNTLAASTDTQYF.

The chain combines TRBV29-1 with TRBJ1-1, with D uncertain. V dropped 5 bases and J dropped 2 bases, with 6 bases sitting between them. Germline CDR1 SQVTM, CDR2 ANQGSEA. The CDR3 totals 11 residues. The CDR3 loop reads CSVTENTEAFF. The CDR3 DNA reads TGCAGCGTTACAGAAAACACTGAAGCTTTCTTT.

CDR3 nucleotide sequence: TGTGCCAGCAGTTTAGGGGGGCGTGGGGAGCTGTTTTTT. It encodes CASSLGGRGELFF. The V and J genes are TRBV27 and TRBJ2-2, with D possibly being TRBD1 or TRBD2 (6 bases each). Looked up from germline, CDR1 is MNHEY and CDR2 is SMNVEV (reference sequence). Trimming cost V 2 bases and J 8 bases, with 9 bases left between them. The CDR3 consists of 13 residues.

The chain carries TRBV27 and TRBJ2-3; 9 bases match TRBD1. This CDR3 contains 16 residues. V lost 3 bases and J lost 5; bases outside the gene matches: 9. Germline V lookup: CDR1 MNHEY, CDR2 SMNVEV (reference sequence). The CDR3 is CASSLVSTGGVDTQYF. CDR3 DNA: TGTGCCAGCAGTTTGGTATCGACAGGGGGAGTAGATACGCAGTATTTT.

The gene calls are TRBV30 and TRBJ1-5; D unclear. Germline CDR1 is GTSNPN and CDR2 is SVGIG (reference sequence). The CDR3 spans 13 residues. The V end lost 3 bases, the J end lost 0 bases, and 6 bases lay between the germline ends. As DNA, the CDR3 is TGTGCCTGGAGGCCAGATAGCAATCAGCCCCAGCATTTT. It codes for CAWRPDSNQPQHF.

The chain recombines TRBV19 with TRBJ2-3; 13 bases align to TRBD2. The CDR3 extends over 17 amino acids. V trimming: 7 bases; J trimming: 2 bases; junction bases outside the gene matches: 9. CDR1 and CDR2 (germline): LNHDA, SQIVND (reference sequence). CDR3 sequence: CASKGGLAGPLTDTQYF. In DNA form, the CDR3 reads TGTGCCAGTAAGGGGGGACTAGCGGGGCCCCTCACAGATACGCAGTATTTT.

The chain links TRBV28 to TRBJ2-2, with D possibly matching TRBD2 (5 bases). Germline CDR1 is MDHEN and CDR2 is SYDVKM. V was cut by 3 bases and J by 4 bases, with 9 bases left in between. CDR3 size: 14 residues. Here the CDR3 DNA reads TGTGCCAGCAGTTTTCAGGCGGGCACCGGGGAGCTGTTTTTT. Translation: CASSFQAGTGELFF.